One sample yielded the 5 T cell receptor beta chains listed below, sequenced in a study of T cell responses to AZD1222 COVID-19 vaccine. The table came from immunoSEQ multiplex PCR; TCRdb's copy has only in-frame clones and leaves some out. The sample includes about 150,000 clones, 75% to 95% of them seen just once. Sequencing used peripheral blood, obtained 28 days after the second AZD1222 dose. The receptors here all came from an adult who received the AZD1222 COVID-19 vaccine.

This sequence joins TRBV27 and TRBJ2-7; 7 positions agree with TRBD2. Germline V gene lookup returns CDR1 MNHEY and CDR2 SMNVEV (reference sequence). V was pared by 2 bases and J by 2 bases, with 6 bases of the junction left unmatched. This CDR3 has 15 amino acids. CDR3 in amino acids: CASSLTTSPTYEQYF. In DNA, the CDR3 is TGTGCCAGCAGTTTAACGACTAGCCCAACCTACGAGCAGTACTTC.

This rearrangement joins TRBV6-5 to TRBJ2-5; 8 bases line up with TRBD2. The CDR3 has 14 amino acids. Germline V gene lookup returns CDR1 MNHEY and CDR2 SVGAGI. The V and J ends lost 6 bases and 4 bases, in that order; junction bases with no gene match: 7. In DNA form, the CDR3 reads TGTGCCAGCAGATTAGCGGGACGGGGAGAGACCCAGTACTTC. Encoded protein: CASRLAGRGETQYF.

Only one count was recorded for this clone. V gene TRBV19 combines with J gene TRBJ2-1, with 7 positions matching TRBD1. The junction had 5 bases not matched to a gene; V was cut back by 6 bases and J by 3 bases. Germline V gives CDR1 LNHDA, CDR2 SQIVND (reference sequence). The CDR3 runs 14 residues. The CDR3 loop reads CASRRQGYYNEQFF. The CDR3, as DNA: TGTGCCAGTAGAAGACAGGGCTACTACAATGAGCAGTTCTTC. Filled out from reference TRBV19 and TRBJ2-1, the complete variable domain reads DGGITQSPKYLFRKEGQNVTLSCEQNLNHDAMYWYRQDPGQGLRLIYYSQIVNDFQKGDIAEGYSVSREKKESFPLTVTSAQKNPTAFYLCASRRQGYYNEQFFGPGTRLTVL.

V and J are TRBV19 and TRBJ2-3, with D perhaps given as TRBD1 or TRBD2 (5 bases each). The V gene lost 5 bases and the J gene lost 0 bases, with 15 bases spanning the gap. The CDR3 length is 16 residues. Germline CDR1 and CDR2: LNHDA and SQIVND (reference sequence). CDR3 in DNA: TGTGCCAGTAGTGTAACCGGGACGGCTAGCACAGATACGCAGTATTTT. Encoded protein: CASSVTGTASTDTQYF.

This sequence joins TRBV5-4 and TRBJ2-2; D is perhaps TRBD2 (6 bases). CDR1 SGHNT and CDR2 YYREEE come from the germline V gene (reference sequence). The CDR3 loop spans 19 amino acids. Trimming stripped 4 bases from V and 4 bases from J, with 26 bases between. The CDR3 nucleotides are TGTGCCAGCAGCCCGTCCGGGACTTCCCGGGGGAGTGTCACCGGGGAGCTGTTTTTT. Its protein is CASSPSGTSRGSVTGELFF.